This paragraph covers one TCR beta chain sequence. Antigen specificity is unknown. The source of the sample is a study of shared clonotypes between healthy human individuals. The V and J ends lost 1 base and 3 bases respectively, with 5 bases between them. The germline CDR1 and CDR2 sequences are SGHDT and YYEEEE. There are 12 residues in the CDR3. Naive CD8 cells comprised CD45RO-negative, CCR7-positively selected cells, excluding terminally differentiated effector memory CD45RA+ cells. The method was immunoSEQ multiplex PCR; TCRdb's version includes in-frame clones alone and lacks a portion of them. The table includes about 600,000 clones, 95% to 96% detected once. Study conclusions and caveats: Roughly 5% of naive CD4 clonotypes were shared across a handful of donors. The small donor group covered limited genetic and exposure diversity.

The chain couples TRBV5-6 to TRBJ2-7; D is unclear. Specimen: naive CD8+ T cells sorted from blood. The sequence was collected from a woman aged 25-40 years in good health. The CDR3 sequence: CASSLFGYEQYF. CDR3 coding DNA: TGTGCCAGCAGCTTGTTCGGCTACGAGCAGTACTTC.